The entry below gives a single TCR beta chain sequence along with its context. This specimen belongs to a study of blood T cell repertoires in COVID-19. Germline lookup yields CDR1 SEHNR and CDR2 FQNEAQ (reference sequence). The CDR3 extends over 16 amino acids. Trimming cost V 5 bases and J 5 bases; bases outside gene matches: 10. Generated by immunoSEQ multiplex PCR, the TCRdb table keeps only in-frame clones and is missing some. The sample has 210,000 or so clones; roughly 90% are singletons. The TCR was taken from a man aged 50 to 59 with acute or convalescent COVID-19. This rearrangement joins TRBV7-9 to TRBJ2-7; 12 nucleotides match TRBD2. Source material: peripheral blood. The CDR3 DNA sequence: TGTGCCAGCAGCCCCACTCGACTAGCGGGAGAACACGAGCAGTACTTC. Translating it yields CASSPTRLAGEHEQYF.